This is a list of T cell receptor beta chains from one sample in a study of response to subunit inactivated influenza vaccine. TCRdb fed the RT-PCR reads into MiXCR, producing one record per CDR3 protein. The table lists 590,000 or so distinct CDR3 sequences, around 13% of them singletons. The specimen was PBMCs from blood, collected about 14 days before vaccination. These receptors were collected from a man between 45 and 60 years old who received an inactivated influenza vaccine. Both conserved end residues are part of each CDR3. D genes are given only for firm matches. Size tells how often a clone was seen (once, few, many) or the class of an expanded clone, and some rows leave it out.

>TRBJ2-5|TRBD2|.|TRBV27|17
TGTGCCAGCAGTTTAGGACTAGCGGGGACAGACTTAAAGACCCAGTACTTC
CASSLGLAGTDLKTQYF
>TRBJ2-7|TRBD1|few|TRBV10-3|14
TGTGCCATCAGTGACTTGACAGGGGGCGACGAGCAGTACTTC
CAISDLTGGDEQYF
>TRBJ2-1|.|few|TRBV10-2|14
TGCGCCAGCAGCCTTAGGGGGGGGCCGTATGAGCAGTTCTTC
CASSLRGGPYEQFF
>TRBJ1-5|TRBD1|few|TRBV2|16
TGTGCCAGCAGCTTTATGACAGGGGTTAGCAATCAGCCCCAGCATTTT
CASSFMTGVSNQPQHF
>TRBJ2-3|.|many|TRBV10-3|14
TGTGCCATCCGGCGGGGACTTGACACAGATACGCAGTATTTT
CAIRRGLDTDTQYF
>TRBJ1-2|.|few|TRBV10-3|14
TGTGCCATCAGTTCCGACGGGACAATCTCTGGCTACACCTTC
CAISSDGTISGYTF
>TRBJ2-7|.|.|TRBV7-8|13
TGTGCCAGCAGCACCAGGGGCCAATACGAGCAGTACTTC
CASSTRGQYEQYF
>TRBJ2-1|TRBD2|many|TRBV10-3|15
TGTGCCATCAGTTCCGGGGGGAGCTCCTACAATGAGCAGTTCTTC
CAISSGGSSYNEQFF
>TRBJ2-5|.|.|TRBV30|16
TGTGCCTGGGGTGGACAGCCGATACGCTCTGGGGGGACCCAGTACTTC
CAWGGQPIRSGGTQYF
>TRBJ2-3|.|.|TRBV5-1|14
TGCGCCAGCAGCTTGACCAGCTACGCAGATACGCAGTATTTT
CASSLTSYADTQYF
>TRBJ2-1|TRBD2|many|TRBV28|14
TGTGCCAGCACCCCGGGACTAGACTACAATGAGCAGTTCTTC
CASTPGLDYNEQFF
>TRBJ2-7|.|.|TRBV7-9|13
TGTGCCAGCAGCACCCCGGGGCCGGGCGAGCAGTACTTC
CASSTPGPGEQYF
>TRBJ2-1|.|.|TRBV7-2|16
TGTGCCAGCACCGTCAGGGGAGGTGCCTCCTACAATGAGCAGTTCTTC
CASTVRGGASYNEQFF
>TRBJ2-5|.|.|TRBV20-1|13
TGCAGTGCGACGGAGAGTTTCCAAGAGACCCAGTACTTC
CSATESFQETQYF